This TCR beta chain was captured in a study of technical replicates of blood from a few donors. Repertoires were generated with immunoSEQ multiplex PCR, while TCRdb's copy carries only in-frame clones and drops some. The sample includes about 85,000 clones, about 93% of them seen just once. The CDR3 is made up of 14 amino acids. Looked up from germline, CDR1 is MNHNS and CDR2 is SASEGT. The V end was cut by 8 bases, the J end by 0 bases, with 11 bases between. The V call is TRBV6-1, the J call TRBJ1-3; no reliable D call. Specimen: T cells isolated from PBMCs. The receptor's source is a human donor in good health. CDR3 sequence reads: CASGQFSSGNTIYF. The CDR3 DNA sequence: TGTGCCAGCGGGCAGTTTAGCTCTGGAAACACCATATATTTT.